The rows below give T cell receptor beta chains drawn from one sample of a study of response to subunit inactivated influenza vaccine. TCRdb independently ran MiXCR on the RT-PCR reads; one entry per CDR3 protein. The sample shows over 650,000 distinct CDR3 sequences, less than 20% of them seen only once. Sample: PBMCs from blood, taken 5 to 6 days after vaccination. These receptors were obtained from a man aged 50-59 years who received an inactivated influenza vaccine. Each CDR3 is given with its conserved first and last residue. Fields, in order: D gene, J gene, CDR3 length, clone size, V gene, CDR3 DNA, CDR3 protein. D genes are given only for firm matches. Expanded clones are given a class, and other clones once, few, many or no size at all.

>.|TRBJ1-2|13|.|TRBV25-1
TGTGCCAGCAGTGAAGTATCGGACTATGGCTACACCTTC
CASSEVSDYGYTF
>TRBD1|TRBJ2-3|16|.|TRBV24-1
TGTGCCACCAGCGACCGGACAGGGCCTAGCACAGATACGCAGTATTTT
CATSDRTGPSTDTQYF
>TRBD1|TRBJ1-6|14|.|TRBV14
TGTGCCAGCAGCCAAGCAGGGGGCAACTCACCCCTCCACTTT
CASSQAGGNSPLHF
>.|TRBJ2-7|14|.|TRBV5-6
TGTGCCAGCAGCCCTACAGGGCTAACCTACGAGCAGTACTTC
CASSPTGLTYEQYF
>TRBD1|TRBJ2-1|19|few|TRBV11-1
TGTGCCAGCAGCTTAGCTTGGAGTTGGAGACAGGGGGCAATCGATGAGCAGTTCTTC
CASSLAWSWRQGAIDEQFF
>TRBD2|TRBJ2-1|13|many|TRBV7-3
TGTGCCAGCAGTTCGATAGCGGGAAATGAGCAGTTCTTC
CASSSIAGNEQFF
>TRBD1|TRBJ1-2|15|many|TRBV29-1
TGCAGCGTTGATGGTCCAGGGGGACTTAACTATGGCTACACCTTC
CSVDGPGGLNYGYTF
>TRBD2|TRBJ2-3|15|few|TRBV12-3/TRBV12-4
TGTGCCAGCAGTTTTCGACTAGCGGGGACAGATACGCAGTATTTT
CASSFRLAGTDTQYF
>TRBD2|TRBJ2-1|18|.|TRBV7-3
TGTGCCAGCAGCTTATTCCCTAGCGGGAGGGGTAAGGACAATGAGCAGTTCTTC
CASSLFPSGRGKDNEQFF
>.|TRBJ2-1|14|few|TRBV9
TGTGCCAGCAGCCCCGGACTAGGAAGGGACATGGAGTTCTTC
CASSPGLGRDMEFF
>.|TRBJ2-2|17|many|TRBV11-2
TGTGCCAGCAGCTTCCTCTCTGGGTGGGAGACCGCCGGGGAGCTGTTTTTT
CASSFLSGWETAGELFF
>TRBD1|TRBJ1-6|13|.|TRBV7-9
TGTGCCAGCAGCTCAGACAGGGTTTCACCCCTCCACTTT
CASSSDRVSPLHF
>.|TRBJ1-4|14|.|TRBV9
TGTGCCAGCAGCGTAGTGCCAGGGGATGAAAAACTGTTTTTT
CASSVVPGDEKLFF
>.|TRBJ2-7|13|.|TRBV29-1
TGCAGCGTCCAATCGGGAGCCTCCTACGAGCAGTACTTC
CSVQSGASYEQYF
>.|TRBJ1-5|14|.|TRBV2
TGTGCCAGCAGTAAAGACACAGGAAATCAGCCCCAGCATTTT
CASSKDTGNQPQHF
>.|TRBJ1-1|13|few|TRBV12-3/TRBV12-4
TGTGCCAGCAGTCCGGGGTGGGGCACTGAAGCTTTCTTT
CASSPGWGTEAFF
>.|TRBJ2-1|14|.|TRBV4-2
TGTGCCAGCAGCCATTCGGACCCGGTGAATGAGCAGTTCTTC
CASSHSDPVNEQFF
>.|TRBJ1-5|14|.|TRBV7-2
TGTGCCAGCAGCTTCTTGAGTATCTATCAGCCCCAGCATTTT
CASSFLSIYQPQHF
>.|TRBJ2-1|14|few|TRBV11-2
TGTGCCAGCAGCTTATACCTCACGGACAATGAGCAGTTCTTC
CASSLYLTDNEQFF
>TRBD2|TRBJ2-1|21|few|TRBV5-1
TGCGCCAGCAGCTTGGTAGGGTCGGTAGCGGGAGGCCAAAGCTCCTACAATGAGCAGTTCTTC
CASSLVGSVAGGQSSYNEQFF
>TRBD2|TRBJ2-1|13|.|TRBV20-1
TGCAGTGCTAACAGCGGGAGGGCCAATGAGCAGTTCTTC
CSANSGRANEQFF
>TRBD1|TRBJ1-5|14|few|TRBV12-3/TRBV12-4
TGTGCCAGCAGTTTCGCGGCAGGGGGTCAGCCCCAGCATTTT
CASSFAAGGQPQHF
>TRBD2|TRBJ2-7|15|many|TRBV6-1
TGTGCCAGCAGTGATGGGGGGGGGAGCTCCTACGAGCAGTACTTC
CASSDGGGSSYEQYF
>TRBD1|TRBJ1-6|15|.|TRBV6-2/TRBV6-3
TGTGCCAGCAGATCCGGGACAGGGGGCAATTCACCCCTCCACTTT
CASRSGTGGNSPLHF
>.|TRBJ1-4|15|.|TRBV12-3/TRBV12-4
TGTGCCAGCAGTTTAGCGCCGGGCTTGGGTGAAAAACTGTTTTTT
CASSLAPGLGEKLFF
>.|TRBJ1-2|14|few|TRBV2
TGTGCCAGCAGTGAGACAGTAACCAACTATGGCTACACCTTC
CASSETVTNYGYTF
>.|TRBJ2-3|15|.|TRBV7-2
TGTGCCAGCAGCCCGACAGGGACTACCACAGATACGCAGTATTTT
CASSPTGTTTDTQYF
>.|TRBJ2-6|16|few|TRBV5-1
TGCGCCAGCAGCTTGGATTCACAGTCTGGGGCCAACGTCCTGACTTTC
CASSLDSQSGANVLTF
>TRBD1|TRBJ1-1|14|few|TRBV20-1
TGCAGTGCTTTAGGACAGGCTGGCAACACTGAAGCTTTCTTT
CSALGQAGNTEAFF
>TRBD1|TRBJ2-1|17|.|TRBV6-1
TGTGCCAGCAGATCCGACAGGGGGGGTCAGGTCTACAATGAGCAGTTCTTC
CASRSDRGGQVYNEQFF
>TRBD2|TRBJ2-2|18|few|TRBV20-1
TGCAGTGCTAGAGGTCCCCTAGCGGGAGGTACTAACACCGGGGAGCTGTTTTTT
CSARGPLAGGTNTGELFF